The 29 T cell receptor beta chains below all came from one sample that was sequenced in a study of OX40 agonist ivuxolimab in advanced cancers. Sequenced by immunoSEQ multiplex PCR; TCRdb stores in-frame clones only, minus some. The sample lists approximately 54,000 clones; 84% were seen once. This specimen was CD4+ or CD8+ T cells sorted from blood, taken in a trial of the OX40 agonist ivuxolimab. Every receptor here comes from an adult with an advanced solid tumor such as melanoma, head and neck, liver or kidney cancer.

In this sample, this clone turned up once. V and J are TRBV7-3 and TRBJ2-2; TRBD2 matches at 8 bases. The length of the CDR3 is 13 residues. Germline loops: CDR1 SGHTA, CDR2 FQGTGA. V was pared by 11 bases and J by 4 bases, with 6 bases of the junction left unmatched. The DNA of the CDR3 is TGTGCCTCCGGGGGGGGCCCCACCGGGGAGCTGTTTTTT. Translation: CASGGGPTGELFF.

The chain uses TRBV5-1 and TRBJ2-7; 7 positions match TRBD1. The V and J ends lost 4 bases and 7 bases, in that order; junction bases with no gene match: 11. The germline CDR1 and CDR2 sequences are SGHRS and YFSETQ. There are 14 residues in the CDR3. This chain's CDR3 is CASSETGRTGEQYF. CDR3 DNA sequence: TGCGCCAGCAGCGAGACAGGGAGAACGGGTGAGCAGTACTTC.

This clone rates as medium-sized (0.01 to 0.1%). The chain couples TRBV19 to TRBJ2-3, with TRBD2 identical over 8 bases. This CDR3 comprises 14 residues. CDR1 LNHDA and CDR2 SQIVND come from the germline V gene (reference sequence). V lost 10 bases and J lost 3; bases outside the gene matches: 9. CDR3 DNA: TGTGCCACCAGACCGGGACTAGGGACAGATACGCAGTATTTT. This codes for CATRPGLGTDTQYF.

The chain links TRBV18 to TRBJ2-1, with 8 bases identical to TRBD1. Trimming cost V 0 bases and J 7 bases; bases outside gene matches: 8. The CDR3 has 16 amino acids. CDR1 and CDR2 from the germline V gene are KGHSH and LQKENI. This chain's CDR3 is CASSPPQTGAGNEQFF. The CDR3 region has the DNA TGTGCCAGCTCACCACCGCAGACAGGGGCTGGAAATGAGCAGTTCTTC.

This clone was observed a handful of times. The CDR3 DNA follows: TGTGCCAGTAGTGGTTCGGGGGGCACCTACGAGCAGTACTTC. Translated: CASSGSGGTYEQYF. The rearrangement uses TRBV19 and TRBJ2-7, with a possible D match to TRBD2 (7 bases). CDR1 is LNHDA, CDR2 SQIVND, per germline (reference sequence). V lost 5 bases and J 2 bases, leaving 13 bases between the germline ends. This CDR3 region has 14 residues.

The chain employs TRBV4-2 and TRBJ2-2; D remains ambiguous. Trimming left V 0 bases short and J 0 bases short, with 5 bases between. This CDR3 is built from 15 residues. Germline-derived CDR1 and CDR2 are LGHNA and YNFKEQ. Here the CDR3 reads CASSQERSNTGELFF. The CDR3 coding sequence is TGTGCCAGCAGCCAAGAGAGGTCGAACACCGGGGAGCTGTTTTTT.

The chain employs TRBV19 and TRBJ2-3, with 8 bases identical to TRBD1. CDR3 length: 15 residues. Germline assignment: CDR1 LNHDA and CDR2 SQIVND (reference sequence). Unmatched junction bases numbered 4, after V lost 2 bases and J lost 3 bases. The CDR3 region has the DNA TGTGCCAGTAGTATACCGACAGGGGTAACAGATACGCAGTATTTT. Its translation: CASSIPTGVTDTQYF.

The chain is built from TRBV2 and TRBJ1-2; the D gene is possibly TRBD1 (6 bases). The CDR3 length is 14 residues. Germline CDR1 SNHLY, CDR2 FYNNEI. Trimming took off 9 bases at V and 0 bases at J, with 14 bases between the two ends. CDR3 amino acids: CARGDTVANYGYTF. CDR3 nucleotides: TGTGCCAGGGGGGACACCGTAGCTAACTATGGCTACACCTTC.

The rearrangement uses TRBV6-5 and TRBJ2-2; D perhaps matches TRBD1 (6 bases). Per the germline V gene, CDR1 is MNHEY and CDR2 is SVGAGI. V lost 5 bases, J lost 6 bases, and 16 bases lay in between. The CDR3 contains 15 residues. The CDR3 reads CASSRDTPKAGELFF. CDR3 in DNA: TGTGCCAGCAGTCGGGACACACCTAAGGCCGGGGAGCTGTTTTTT.

The chain carries TRBV29-1 and TRBJ1-2; 10 bases fit TRBD1. Trimming took 4 bases from V and 8 from J; bases not matched to a gene: 10. Germline values: CDR1 SQVTM, CDR2 ANQGSEA. This CDR3 comprises 14 residues. The CDR3 region is CSVVGVTGGGGYTF. The CDR3 region has the DNA TGCAGCGTTGTTGGTGTGACAGGGGGCGGAGGCTACACCTTC.

This clone was observed once. The chain links TRBV29-1 to TRBJ1-5; tentative D call: TRBD1 (6 bases). The V and J ends lost 4 bases and 4 bases respectively, with 8 bases between them. The germline V gene has CDR1 SQVTM and CDR2 ANQGSEA. This CDR3 is 12 amino acids long. CDR3 nucleotides: TGCAGCGTTGGCCAGGGGAATCAGCCCCAGCATTTT. Translating it yields CSVGQGNQPQHF. Variable domain in full (rest from reference TRBV29-1 and TRBJ1-5): SAVISQKPSRDICQRGTSLTIQCQVDSQVTMMFWYRQQPGQSLTLIATANQGSEATYESGFVIDKFPISRPNLTFSTLTVSNMSPEDSSIYLCSVGQGNQPQHFGDGTRLSIL.

The DNA for the CDR3 is TGTGCCATCAGTGATTCCCCCGGAAACACCATATATTTT. Translating it yields CAISDSPGNTIYF. The chain employs TRBV10-3 and TRBJ1-3, with unresolved D. With 3 bases removed from V and 4 bases from J, the gap between germline ends came to 7 bases. This CDR3 has 13 amino acids. Germline loops: CDR1 ENHRY, CDR2 SYGVKD.

In this sample, this clone is medium-sized (0.01 to 0.1%). The V call is TRBV7-9, the J call TRBJ1-5, with D possibly TRBD1 on 6 matching bases. The CDR3 is made up of 14 amino acids. V lost 3 bases and J 3 bases, leaving 9 bases between the germline ends. Germline V gives CDR1 SEHNR, CDR2 FQNEAQ (reference sequence). The CDR3 region has the DNA TGTGCCAGCAGCTTTACAGGGCTCAATCAGCCCCAGCATTTT. Protein product: CASSFTGLNQPQHF. Using reference TRBV7-9 and TRBJ1-5 for the parts outside the CDR3, the full variable domain is DTGVSQNPRHKITKRGQNVTFRCDPISEHNRLYWYRQTLGQGPEFLTYFQNEAQLEKSRLLSDRFSAERPKGSFSTLEIQRTEQGDSAMYLCASSFTGLNQPQHFGDGTRLSIL.

The chain uses TRBV4-2 and TRBJ2-7; 9 bases align to TRBD1. The CDR3 is 16 amino acids. Germline trimming cut 5 bases from V and 1 base from J; bases unmatched to any gene: 9. Germline V gene data show CDR1 as LGHNA and CDR2 as YNFKEQ. This chain's CDR3 is CASSKGFDRGSYEQYF. CDR3 sequence (DNA): TGTGCCAGCAGCAAAGGGTTCGACAGGGGGTCCTACGAGCAGTACTTC.

This rearrangement joins TRBV6-6 to TRBJ1-5; D unclear. CDR1 and CDR2 (germline): MNHNY, SVGAGI (reference sequence). The CDR3 covers 13 residues. The germline V and J ends were trimmed by 5 bases and 6 bases, with 11 bases remaining between them. The CDR3: CASSRLSSQPQHF. CDR3 DNA sequence: TGTGCCAGCAGTCGCCTTTCCAGTCAGCCCCAGCATTTT.

The chain has TRBV13 and TRBJ2-2; TRBD2 matches at 10 bases. The V gene end was trimmed by 6 bases and the J gene end by 5 bases; junction bases not matched to a gene: 9. The CDR3 length is 16 residues. CDR1 and CDR2 (germline): PRHDT, FYEKMQ (reference sequence). CDR3: CASRHSAGGRTGELFF. The CDR3 nucleotides are TGTGCCAGCAGACACTCAGCGGGGGGGCGAACCGGGGAGCTGTTTTTT.

The chain carries TRBV13 and TRBJ2-3; 9 positions match TRBD1. CDR3 length: 15 amino acids. Germline CDR1 PRHDT, CDR2 FYEKMQ (reference sequence). The trim removed 1 base at V and 3 bases at J, leaving 2 bases unmatched. The chain's CDR3 is CASSLVGTGTDTQYF. CDR3 DNA sequence: TGTGCCAGCAGCTTAGTGGGGACAGGGACAGATACGCAGTATTTT.

This sequence joins TRBV19 and TRBJ1-6; TRBD1 is a possible D gene (5 bases). This CDR3 comprises 16 residues. The germline V gene encodes CDR1 LNHDA and CDR2 SQIVND (reference sequence). V gave up 3 bases and J gave up 3 bases, with 12 bases separating them. CDR3 nucleotide sequence: TGTGCCAGTAGTATCGGCGGGGCAGGCTATAATTCACCCCTCCACTTT. This translates into CASSIGGAGYNSPLHF. Looking up the rest from reference TRBV19 and TRBJ1-6 gives the full variable domain: DGGITQSPKYLFRKEGQNVTLSCEQNLNHDAMYWYRQDPGQGLRLIYYSQIVNDFQKGDIAEGYSVSREKKESFPLTVTSAQKNPTAFYLCASSIGGAGYNSPLHFGNGTRLTVT.

This chain links TRBV7-2 with TRBJ1-5; no clear D. CDR3 size: 14 residues. Trimming took off 2 bases at V and 1 base at J, with 6 bases between the two ends. The germline CDR1 and CDR2 sequences are SGHTA and FQGNSA. CDR3 sequence: CASSLYSSNQPQHF. Here the CDR3 DNA reads TGTGCCAGCAGCTTATACTCCAGCAATCAGCCCCAGCATTTT.

The J gene is TRBJ2-1, the V gene TRBV10-1, with 7 bases that match TRBD2. From germline, CDR1 is WNHNN and CDR2 SYGVQD (reference sequence). This CDR3 contains 22 residues. The trim removed 0 bases at V and 3 bases at J, leaving 23 bases unmatched. The CDR3 is CASSESGSLLAAVAGDYNEQFF. DNA for the CDR3: TGCGCCAGCAGTGAGTCGGGCAGCTTGCTGGCGGCTGTAGCGGGTGACTACAATGAGCAGTTCTTC.

V usage is TRBV11-3 and J usage is TRBJ2-7; the D gene could be TRBD1 or TRBD2 (5 bases each). CDR1 and CDR2 (germline): SGHNT, YENEEA. The CDR3 has 15 amino acids. The ends were cut back, 3 bases at V and 1 base at J, with 13 bases in the middle. The CDR3 spells CASSLGRVVSYEQYF. In nucleotides, the CDR3 is TGTGCCAGCAGCTTGGGACGGGTTGTATCCTACGAGCAGTACTTC.

This clone was detected only once. The chain carries TRBV6-5 and TRBJ2-3; 8 positions match TRBD1. The CDR3 contains 12 residues. Germline assignment: CDR1 MNHEY and CDR2 SVGAGI. V lost 5 bases, J lost 5 bases, and 0 bases stayed unmatched. The chain's CDR3 is CASSDRGDTQYF. CDR3 nucleotides: TGTGCCAGCAGTGACAGGGGAGATACGCAGTATTTT.

This sequence joins TRBV7-2 and TRBJ1-6; 9 bases are shared with TRBD1. The V gene end was trimmed by 6 bases and the J gene end by 7 bases; junction bases not matched to a gene: 4. The germline V gene encodes CDR1 SGHTA and CDR2 FQGNSA. The CDR3 has 14 amino acids. The CDR3 region is CASRDDRGNSPLHF. The CDR3 DNA follows: TGTGCCAGCAGGGATGACAGGGGGAATTCACCCCTCCACTTT.

This chain links TRBV7-2 with TRBJ1-2, with D uncertain. The CDR3 totals 15 residues. Looked up from germline, CDR1 is SGHTA and CDR2 is FQGNSA. The V end was cut by 0 bases, the J end by 7 bases, with 15 bases between. CDR3 nucleotide sequence: TGTGCCAGCAGCTTAGCCGCCGGCGCGGGCGTTGGCTACACCTTC. Translating it yields CASSLAAGAGVGYTF. Supplemented by reference TRBV7-2 and TRBJ1-2, the full variable domain reads GAGVSQSPSNKVTEKGKDVELRCDPISGHTALYWYRQSLGQGLEFLIYFQGNSAPDKSGLPSDRFSAERTGGSVSTLTIQRTQQEDSAVYLCASSLAAGAGVGYTFGSGTRLTVV.

This chain links TRBV7-9 with TRBJ1-1; 9 bases agree with TRBD1. Losses at the gene ends were 5 bases for V and 1 base for J; bases not matched to a gene: 5. Germline CDR1 reads SEHNR; CDR2 reads FQNEAQ (reference sequence). The CDR3 spans 15 residues. DNA for the CDR3: TGTGCCAGCAGCCCTGGACAGGGGACGAACACTGAAGCTTTCTTT. Its protein is CASSPGQGTNTEAFF.

CDR3 protein: CASRMDGGITEAFF. As DNA, the CDR3 is TGTGCCAGCAGAATGGATGGGGGAATCACTGAAGCTTTCTTT. This chain joins TRBV6-1 and TRBJ1-1, with D tentatively TRBD1 (5 bases). V was cut by 6 bases and J by 4 bases, with 15 bases left in between. The CDR3 is 14 amino acids. Germline loops: CDR1 MNHNS, CDR2 SASEGT.

The gene calls are TRBV2 and TRBJ2-2; D remains unclear. This CDR3 has 14 amino acids. Germline V gene data show CDR1 as SNHLY and CDR2 as FYNNEI. Trimming took 2 bases from V and 5 from J, leaving 9 bases between them. The CDR3 nucleotides read TGTGCCAGCAGTGAAATATCGGTTACCGGGGAGCTGTTTTTT. This translates into CASSEISVTGELFF.

J is TRBJ2-1 and V is TRBV5-1; D gene uncertain. The CDR3 has 15 residues. V lost 2 bases, J lost 0 bases, and 9 bases lay in between. The germline V gene has CDR1 SGHRS and CDR2 YFSETQ. The CDR3 sequence is CASSFDNPSYNEQFF. Written as DNA, the CDR3 is TGCGCCAGCAGCTTCGACAACCCCTCCTACAATGAGCAGTTCTTC.

The V gene is TRBV7-2, the J gene TRBJ1-5; 7 bases are a match to TRBD1. The germline gives CDR1 SGHTA, CDR2 FQGNSA. The ends lost 7 bases at V and 6 bases at J; junction bases unmatched: 12. The CDR3 loop spans 15 amino acids. The CDR3 loop is CASTSAPGQSQPQHF. In nucleotides, the CDR3 is TGTGCCAGCACCTCAGCGCCGGGACAGAGTCAGCCCCAGCATTTT.